These 15 T cell receptor beta chains share one sample of origin, sequenced in a study of vaccination and CD4 T cells after COVID-19. Sequenced with the Oncomine TCR Beta short-read assay was DNA taken from cultured CD4+ T cells. TCRdb re-analysed the PCR reads in MiXCR, keeping a single row per CDR3 protein. The sample has around 12,000 distinct CDR3 sequences, roughly 42% seen once. Stated treatment: approximately nine-day PBMC culture with coronavirus spike peptide pools or control peptides (ViraFEST assay). These receptors' targets are unknown. The specimen comprised cultured CD4+ T cells from blood, sampled after SARS-CoV-2 vaccination. These receptors originate from a human donor with COVID-19.

This chain uses TRBV20-1 with TRBJ2-5; TRBD1 matches at 7 bases. Trimming took 3 bases from V and 5 from J; bases not matched to a gene: 6. The germline gives CDR1 DFQATT, CDR2 SNEGSKA (reference sequence). The CDR3 consists of 13 residues. This CDR3 reads CSARGETGETQYF. Here the CDR3 DNA reads TGCAGTGCTAGGGGGGAGACAGGGGAGACCCAGTACTTC.

The V call is TRBV7-3, the J call TRBJ1-1; TRBD1 matches 8 bases. This CDR3 region has 15 residues. V dropped 5 bases and J dropped 4; count of bases not matched to a gene: 9. Germline loops: CDR1 SGHTA, CDR2 FQGTGA. The CDR3 protein is CASSPDRVRSTEAFF. DNA for the CDR3: TGTGCCAGCAGCCCGGACAGGGTACGGAGCACTGAAGCTTTCTTT.

This chain uses TRBV7-9 with TRBJ1-3; TRBD1 matches 7 bases. The CDR3 extends over 19 amino acids. J lost 0 bases, V lost 1 base, and 12 bases had no gene match. From germline, CDR1 is SEHNR and CDR2 FQNEAQ (reference sequence). The CDR3 nucleotides are TGTGCCAGCAGCTTAGGAACAGGGGTAGGGTTCAACTCTGGAAACACCATATATTTT. It encodes CASSLGTGVGFNSGNTIYF.

The J gene is TRBJ2-1, the V gene TRBV7-3; D not certain. The V gene's germline CDR1 is SGHTA and CDR2 FQGTGA. The CDR3 consists of 11 residues. Trimming cost V 3 bases and J 5 bases, with 2 bases left between them. Here the CDR3 reads CASSLDNEQFF. CDR3 sequence (DNA): TGTGCCAGCAGCTTGGACAATGAGCAGTTCTTC.

Written as DNA, the CDR3 is TGTGCCAGCAGGAGGGAGGTCGGGGATGCCGGGGAGCTGTTTTTT. Amino acid sequence: CASRREVGDAGELFF. V is TRBV11-2 and J is TRBJ2-2; the D gene is possibly TRBD2 (6 bases). Looked up from germline, CDR1 is SGHAT and CDR2 is FQNNGV. The CDR3 length is 15 residues. V was clipped by 6 bases and J by 6 bases, with 17 bases between them.

The chain employs TRBV12-3 or TRBV12-4 and TRBJ2-2; the D is unclear. CDR3 length equals 15 residues. Trimming shortened V by 8 bases and J by 2 bases, and 15 bases separated the two germline ends. CDR3 nucleotide sequence: TGTGCCAGCGAATTATCACGGAGAAACACCGGGGAGCTGTTTTTT. It is translated as CASELSRRNTGELFF.

This clonotype appeared a few times. This chain connects TRBV21-1 to TRBJ2-4; the table's TRBD1 call for D was not verified on the DNA. TRBV21-1 is reported as a pseudogene. The CDR3 sequence is 13 residues long. CDR3: CASSSKGPNIQYF. DNA of the CDR3: TGTGCCAGCAGCTCCAAGGGGCCAAACATTCAGTACTTC.

The V gene is TRBV6-5, the J gene TRBJ2-7; TRBD1 matches at 7 bases. This CDR3 spans 14 amino acids. Unmatched junction bases numbered 8, after V lost 2 bases and J lost 7 bases. CDR1 and CDR2 from the germline V gene are MNHEY and SVGAGI. This CDR3 reads CASSYADRVEEQYF. Here the CDR3 DNA reads TGTGCCAGCAGTTACGCCGACAGGGTCGAAGAGCAGTACTTC.

The chain has TRBV9 and TRBJ2-1; possible D gene TRBD1, 6 bases. In germline, CDR1 is SGDLS, CDR2 YYNGEE. The CDR3 contains 15 residues. Trimming pared 3 bases from V and 0 bases from J, leaving 10 bases between. The CDR3: CASSDLQGSYNEQFF. CDR3 in DNA: TGTGCCAGCAGCGATTTACAGGGCTCCTACAATGAGCAGTTCTTC.

The chain links TRBV20-1 to TRBJ2-7; 11 bases agree with TRBD1. The CDR3 contains 19 residues. V lost 0 bases, J lost 3 bases, and 16 bases stayed unmatched. Germline CDR1 reads DFQATT; CDR2 reads SNEGSKA (reference sequence). CDR3 sequence: CSARDYRTGGQGLGYEQYF. CDR3 in DNA: TGCAGTGCTAGAGATTATCGGACAGGGGGCCAGGGTCTAGGCTACGAGCAGTACTTC.

This clonotype was observed once. V usage is TRBV18 and J usage is TRBJ2-7, with TRBD2 matching over 11 bases. The CDR3 has 14 residues. Germline V gene sequence: CDR1 KGHSH, CDR2 LQKENI. J lost 4 bases, V lost 2 bases, and 1 base had no gene match. CDR3 sequence (DNA): TGTGCCAGCTCACCAGGACTAGCGGGTTACGAGCAGTACTTC. Protein product: CASSPGLAGYEQYF.

The chain recombines TRBV28 with TRBJ2-7; D is uncertain. CDR3 length: 15 amino acids. Per germline, CDR1 MDHEN and CDR2 SYDVKM. Trimming took 5 bases from V and 2 from J, leaving 16 bases between them. The CDR3 DNA sequence: TGTGCCAGCAGTCAACCACCGGGCCTCGCCTACGAGCAGTACTTC. This encodes CASSQPPGLAYEQYF.

The V and J genes are TRBV27 and TRBJ1-2; 9 bases map to TRBD1. This CDR3 is 14 amino acids long. The V and J ends lost 5 bases and 5 bases, in that order; junction bases with no gene match: 6. Looked up from germline, CDR1 is MNHEY and CDR2 is SMNVEV (reference sequence). The CDR3 is CASSLRQGGYGYTF. As DNA, the CDR3 is TGTGCCAGCAGTCTCCGACAGGGGGGATATGGCTACACCTTC.

This clonotype was counted a few times. Here the CDR3 reads CAGDRGLASTDTQYF. DNA of the CDR3: TGTGCCGGCGACCGGGGGCTGGCGAGCACAGATACGCAGTATTTT. The V and J genes are TRBV24-1 and TRBJ2-3, with D perhaps matching TRBD1 or TRBD2 (6 bases each). Trimming took off 12 bases at V and 0 bases at J, with 18 bases between the two ends. The CDR3 has 15 amino acids. CDR1 KGHDR and CDR2 SFDVKD come from the germline V gene.

The chain recombines TRBV6-1 with TRBJ1-3, with D possibly being TRBD1 (6 bases). The CDR3 has 15 amino acids. Germline V gene data show CDR1 as MNHNS and CDR2 as SASEGT. Trimming left V 2 bases short and J 2 bases short, with 10 bases between. The CDR3 DNA reads TGTGCCAGCAGTGAACAGGGGACTGCTGGAAACACCATATATTTT. Translated: CASSEQGTAGNTIYF.